This T cell receptor (beta chain) was recorded in a study of cytomegalovirus exposure and HLA in healthy donors. V was pared by 7 bases and J by 6 bases, with 6 bases of the junction left unmatched. This CDR3 has 15 amino acids. CDR1 MNHEY and CDR2 SVGAGI come from the germline V gene. The PCR employed 60 Vbeta primers together with 13 Jbeta primers. Repertoires were generated with immunoSEQ multiplex PCR, while TCRdb's copy carries only in-frame clones and drops some. The sample shows 150,000 to 200,000 clones, roughly 72% of them seen only once. This chain joins TRBV6-5 and TRBJ2-1; 13 nucleotides line up with TRBD2. This TCR derives from a woman between 25 and 40 years old in good health and CMV-seropositive. The material sequenced was PBMCs. The CDR3 here is CASISLAGGSNEQFF. CDR3 nucleotide sequence: TGTGCCAGCATCTCACTAGCGGGGGGGTCCAATGAGCAGTTCTTC.